The 10 T cell receptor beta chains in this list originate from one sample, sequenced in a study of T cells expressing NK-cell markers. TCRdb reprocessed the 5' RACE reads, keeping one entry per CDR3 protein, no DNA. The listing records some 300,000 distinct CDR3 sequences. Material for sequencing was blood T cells: a sorted CD56 or NKG2C T cell subset, CD4+ or CD8+ T cells, or bulk PBMC T cells (not recorded which). These receptors were obtained from a man younger than 30 in good health.

The gene calls are TRBV5-5 and TRBJ2-2; TCRdb proposes TRBD1, but this gene call is untestable without DNA. Germline V CDR1 and CDR2: SGHKS, YYEKEE (reference sequence). The CDR3 spans 14 residues. This CDR3 is CASSSQGITGELFF.

The chain uses TRBV29-1 and TRBJ2-3; TCRdb gives TRBD2 as the D gene, but with no DNA this cannot be confirmed. CDR1 is SQVTM, CDR2 ANQGSEA, per germline. The CDR3 consists of 16 residues. CDR3 sequence: CSDGGLAGGSTDTQYF.

The genes are TRBV6-6 and TRBJ2-3; without DNA, the TCRdb call of TRBD1 cannot be checked. CDR1 and CDR2 from the germline V gene are MNHNY and SVGAGI (reference sequence). This CDR3 spans 13 amino acids. The CDR3 sequence: CATRDRGTDTQYF.

J is TRBJ1-5 and V is TRBV7-2; the TCRdb D gene call, TRBD1, has no DNA to confirm it. This CDR3 has 15 amino acids. Germline loops: CDR1 SGHTA, CDR2 FQGNSA. CDR3: CASSLVPGWNQPQHF.

The chain joins TRBV2 to TRBJ2-5; the D call from TCRdb, TRBD1, cannot be confirmed without DNA. This CDR3 is 13 amino acids long. Germline-derived CDR1 and CDR2 are SNHLY and FYNNEI. The CDR3 loop reads CASYGQIQETQYF.

The chain has TRBV20-1 and TRBJ2-5; the TRBD2 assignment by TCRdb is unverifiable without DNA. Germline CDR1 reads DFQATT; CDR2 reads SNEGSKA (reference sequence). The CDR3 sequence is 14 residues long. The CDR3 is CSARPSARQETQYF.

The chain combines TRBV6-5 with TRBJ1-4. CDR1 is MNHEY and CDR2 is SVGAGI in the germline V gene. The CDR3 totals 15 residues. This CDR3 reads CASSYAPLGGEKLFF.

CDR3 residues: CASSLYGLAGKNEQFF. The chain links TRBV7-8 to TRBJ2-1; TCRdb reports TRBD2, a call that lacks DNA to check it against. The CDR3 contains 16 residues. CDR1 and CDR2 (germline): SGHVS, FQNEAQ.

The CDR3 here is CASSSQGIGYTF. The rearrangement links TRBV5-1 to TRBJ1-2; with no DNA, the TCRdb D assignment of TRBD1 cannot be verified. There are 12 residues in the CDR3. Germline V gene lookup returns CDR1 SGHRS and CDR2 YFSETQ.

The chain employs TRBV20-1 and TRBJ2-5; with no DNA, the TCRdb D assignment of TRBD2 cannot be verified. The V gene's germline CDR1 is DFQATT and CDR2 SNEGSKA (reference sequence). CDR3 length: 12 residues. CDR3: CSAPTSQETQYF.